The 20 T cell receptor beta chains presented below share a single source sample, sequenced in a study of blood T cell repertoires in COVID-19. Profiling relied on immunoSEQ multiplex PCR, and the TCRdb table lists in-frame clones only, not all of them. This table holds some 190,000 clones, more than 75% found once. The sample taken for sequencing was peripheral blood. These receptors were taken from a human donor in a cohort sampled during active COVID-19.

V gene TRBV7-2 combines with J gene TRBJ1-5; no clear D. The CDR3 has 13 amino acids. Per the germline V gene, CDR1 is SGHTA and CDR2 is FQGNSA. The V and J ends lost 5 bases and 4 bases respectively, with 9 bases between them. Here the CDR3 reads CASSPGWNQPQHF. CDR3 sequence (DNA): TGTGCCAGCAGCCCGGGGTGGAATCAGCCCCAGCATTTT.

The CDR3 reads CASSKRTADTQYF. CDR3 in DNA: TGTGCCAGCAGCAAGCGGACGGCGGATACGCAGTATTTT. This chain uses TRBV9 with TRBJ2-3; possible D gene TRBD2, 5 bases. The CDR3 is 13 amino acids. With 4 bases removed from V and 6 bases from J, the gap between germline ends came to 12 bases. From germline, CDR1 is SGDLS and CDR2 YYNGEE.

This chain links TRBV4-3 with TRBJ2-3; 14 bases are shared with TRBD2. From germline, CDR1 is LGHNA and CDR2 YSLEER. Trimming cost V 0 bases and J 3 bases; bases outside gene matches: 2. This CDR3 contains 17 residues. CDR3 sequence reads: CASSQDRLAGGTDTQYF. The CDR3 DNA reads TGCGCCAGCAGCCAAGACCGACTAGCGGGAGGGACAGATACGCAGTATTTT.

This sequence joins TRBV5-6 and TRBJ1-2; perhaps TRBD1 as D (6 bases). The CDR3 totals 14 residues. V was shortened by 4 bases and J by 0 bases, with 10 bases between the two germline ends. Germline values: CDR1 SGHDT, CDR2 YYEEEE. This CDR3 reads CASSPQGTNYGYTF. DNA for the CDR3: TGTGCCAGCAGCCCCCAGGGGACTAACTATGGCTACACCTTC.

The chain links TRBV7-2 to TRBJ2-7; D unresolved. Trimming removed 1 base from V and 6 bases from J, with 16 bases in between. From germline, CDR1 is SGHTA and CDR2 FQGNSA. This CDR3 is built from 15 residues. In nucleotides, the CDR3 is TGTGCCAGCAGCTTAGTATCGGGTAGCTCGGGCGAGCAGTACTTC. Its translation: CASSLVSGSSGEQYF.

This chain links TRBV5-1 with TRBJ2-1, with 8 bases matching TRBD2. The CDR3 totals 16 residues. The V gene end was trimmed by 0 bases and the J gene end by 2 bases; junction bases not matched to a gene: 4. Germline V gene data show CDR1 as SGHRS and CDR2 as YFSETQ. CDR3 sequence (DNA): TGCGCCAGCAGCTTGGAGGGTAGCGGGACCTACAATGAGCAGTTCTTC. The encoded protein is CASSLEGSGTYNEQFF.

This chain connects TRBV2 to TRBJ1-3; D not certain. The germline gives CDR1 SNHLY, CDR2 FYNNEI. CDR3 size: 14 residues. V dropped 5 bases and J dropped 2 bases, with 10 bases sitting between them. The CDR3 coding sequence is TGTGCCAGCAGTCCGACTACGGCTGGAAACACCATATATTTT. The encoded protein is CASSPTTAGNTIYF. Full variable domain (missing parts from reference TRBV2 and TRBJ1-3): EPEVTQTPSHQVTQMGQEVILRCVPISNHLYFYWYRQILGQKVEFLVSFYNNEISEKSEIFDDQFSVERPDGSNFTLKIRSTKLEDSAMYFCASSPTTAGNTIYFGEGSWLTVV.

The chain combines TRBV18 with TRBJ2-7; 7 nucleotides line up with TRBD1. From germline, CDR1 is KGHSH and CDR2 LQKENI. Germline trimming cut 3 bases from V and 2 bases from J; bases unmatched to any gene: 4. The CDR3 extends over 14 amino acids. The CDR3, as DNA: TGTGCCAGCTCACCGGGACAGCCCACCTACGAGCAGTACTTC. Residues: CASSPGQPTYEQYF. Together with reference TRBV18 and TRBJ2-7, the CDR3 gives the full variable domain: NAGVMQNPRHLVRRRGQEARLRCSPMKGHSHVYWYRQLPEEGLKFMVYLQKENIIDESGMPKERFSAEFPKEGPSILRIQQVVRGDSAAYFCASSPGQPTYEQYFGPGTRLTVT.

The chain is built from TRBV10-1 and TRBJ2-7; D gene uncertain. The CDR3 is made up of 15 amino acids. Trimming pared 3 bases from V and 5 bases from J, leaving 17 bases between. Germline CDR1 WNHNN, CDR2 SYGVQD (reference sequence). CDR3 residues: CASSEVWANRDEQYF. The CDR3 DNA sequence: TGCGCCAGCAGTGAAGTTTGGGCGAATCGTGACGAGCAGTACTTC.

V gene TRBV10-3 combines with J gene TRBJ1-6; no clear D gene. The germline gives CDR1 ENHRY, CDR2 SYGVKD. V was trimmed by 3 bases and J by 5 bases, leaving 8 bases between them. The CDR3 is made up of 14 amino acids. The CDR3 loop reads CAISDRQNNSPLHF. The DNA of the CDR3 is TGTGCCATCAGTGATCGTCAGAATAATTCACCCCTCCACTTT.

The CDR3 loop is CSVGKGGYGYTF. The CDR3 coding sequence is TGCAGCGTCGGAAAGGGAGGGTATGGCTACACCTTC. V and J are TRBV29-1 and TRBJ1-2; no firm D call. Germline V gene lookup returns CDR1 SQVTM and CDR2 ANQGSEA. The CDR3 length is 12 residues. V shed 6 bases and J shed 5 bases, with 13 bases lying between them.

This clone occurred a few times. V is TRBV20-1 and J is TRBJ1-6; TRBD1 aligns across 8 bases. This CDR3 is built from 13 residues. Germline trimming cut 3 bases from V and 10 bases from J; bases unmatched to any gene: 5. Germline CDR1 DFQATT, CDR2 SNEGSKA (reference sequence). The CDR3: CSASVDRESPLHF. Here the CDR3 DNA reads TGCAGTGCTAGTGTGGACAGGGAATCACCCCTCCACTTT.

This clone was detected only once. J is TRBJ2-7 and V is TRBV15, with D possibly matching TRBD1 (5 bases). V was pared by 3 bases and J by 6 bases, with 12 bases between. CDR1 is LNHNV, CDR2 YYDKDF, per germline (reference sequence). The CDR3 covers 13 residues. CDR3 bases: TGTGCCACCAGCAGTCGCAGGGAAGGCGAGCAGTACTTC. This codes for CATSSRREGEQYF.

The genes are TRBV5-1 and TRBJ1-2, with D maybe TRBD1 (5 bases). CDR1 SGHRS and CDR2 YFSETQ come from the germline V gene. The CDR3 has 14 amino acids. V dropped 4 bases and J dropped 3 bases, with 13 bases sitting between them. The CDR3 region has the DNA TGCGCCAGCAGCCCCCGGGGGACCGACTATGGCTACACCTTC. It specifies CASSPRGTDYGYTF.

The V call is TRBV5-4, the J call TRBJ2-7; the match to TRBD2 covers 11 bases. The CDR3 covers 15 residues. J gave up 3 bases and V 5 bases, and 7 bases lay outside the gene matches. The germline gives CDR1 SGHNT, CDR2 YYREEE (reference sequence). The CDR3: CASSRTSGGYYEQYF. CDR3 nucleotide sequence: TGTGCCAGCAGTCGCACTAGCGGGGGATACTACGAGCAGTACTTC.

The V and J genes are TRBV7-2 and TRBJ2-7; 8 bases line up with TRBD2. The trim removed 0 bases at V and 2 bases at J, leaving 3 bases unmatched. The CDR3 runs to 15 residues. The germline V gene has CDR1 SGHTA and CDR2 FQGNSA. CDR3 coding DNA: TGTGCCAGCAGCTTAGCGGCGGGGGGTACCTACGAGCAGTACTTC. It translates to CASSLAAGGTYEQYF.

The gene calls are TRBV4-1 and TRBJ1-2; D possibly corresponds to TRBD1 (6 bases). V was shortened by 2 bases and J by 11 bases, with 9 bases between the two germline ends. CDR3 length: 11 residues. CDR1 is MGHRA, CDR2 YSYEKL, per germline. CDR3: CASSQNREYTF. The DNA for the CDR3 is TGCGCCAGCAGCCAAAACAGGGAGTACACCTTC.

The CDR3 here is CASSLWGRGATYEQYF. The CDR3 nucleotides read TGTGCCAGCAGCTTATGGGGCAGGGGAGCAACCTACGAGCAGTACTTC. The V call is TRBV11-2, the J call TRBJ2-7; perhaps TRBD1 as D (6 bases). Trimming cost V 2 bases and J 2 bases, with 16 bases left between them. The CDR3 is 16 residues long. The germline CDR1 and CDR2 sequences are SGHAT and FQNNGV.

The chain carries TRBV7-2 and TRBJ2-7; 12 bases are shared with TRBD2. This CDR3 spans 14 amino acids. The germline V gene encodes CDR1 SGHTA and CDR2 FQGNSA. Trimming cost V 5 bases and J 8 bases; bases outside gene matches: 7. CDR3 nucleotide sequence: TGTGCCAGCAGCACGACTAGCGGGAGAGGAAAGCAGTACTTC. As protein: CASSTTSGRGKQYF.

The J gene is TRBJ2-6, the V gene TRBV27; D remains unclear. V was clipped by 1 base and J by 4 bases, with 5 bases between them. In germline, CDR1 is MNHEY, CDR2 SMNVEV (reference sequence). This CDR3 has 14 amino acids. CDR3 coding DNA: TGTGCCAGCAGTTTATTCTCCGGGGCCAACGTCCTGACTTTC. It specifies CASSLFSGANVLTF.